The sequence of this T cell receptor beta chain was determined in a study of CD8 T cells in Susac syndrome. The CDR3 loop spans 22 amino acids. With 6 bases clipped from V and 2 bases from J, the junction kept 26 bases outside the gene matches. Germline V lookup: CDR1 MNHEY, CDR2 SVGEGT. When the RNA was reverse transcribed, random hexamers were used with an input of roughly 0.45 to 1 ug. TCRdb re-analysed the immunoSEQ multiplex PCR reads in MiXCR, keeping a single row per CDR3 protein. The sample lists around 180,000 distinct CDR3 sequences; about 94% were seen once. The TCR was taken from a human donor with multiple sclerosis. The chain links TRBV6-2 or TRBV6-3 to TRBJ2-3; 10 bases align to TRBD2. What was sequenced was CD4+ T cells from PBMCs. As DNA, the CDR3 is TGTGCCAGCAGCCTGCCCTCGTCCCGGGCCATACTAGCGGGGTTCGACACAGATACGCAGTATTTT. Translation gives CASSLPSSRAILAGFDTDTQYF.